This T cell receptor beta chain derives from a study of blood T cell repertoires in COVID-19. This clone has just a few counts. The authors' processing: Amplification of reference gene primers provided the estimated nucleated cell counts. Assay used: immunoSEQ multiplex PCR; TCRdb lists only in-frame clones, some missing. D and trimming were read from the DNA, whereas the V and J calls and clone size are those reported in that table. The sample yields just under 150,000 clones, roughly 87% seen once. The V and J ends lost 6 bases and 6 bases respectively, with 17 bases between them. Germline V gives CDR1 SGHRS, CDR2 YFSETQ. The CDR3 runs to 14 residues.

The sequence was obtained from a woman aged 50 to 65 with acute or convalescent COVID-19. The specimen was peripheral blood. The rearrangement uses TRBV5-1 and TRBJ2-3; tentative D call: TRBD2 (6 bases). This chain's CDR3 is CASTGSLPMDTQYF. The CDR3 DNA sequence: TGCGCCAGCACCGGGAGTCTCCCAATGGATACGCAGTATTTT. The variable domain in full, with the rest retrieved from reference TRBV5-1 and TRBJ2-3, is KAGVTQTPRYLIKTRGQQVTLSCSPISGHRSVSWYQQTPGQGLQFLFEYFSETQRNKGNFPGRFSGRQFSNSRSEMNVSTLELGDSALYLCASTGSLPMDTQYFGPGTRLTVL.